This TCR beta chain was sequenced during a study of cytomegalovirus exposure and HLA in healthy donors (dated by TCRdb to about 2017). With regard to the full study: An earlier analysis of roughly 500 of the donors reported 250 to 300 Gb of sequence data and around 110 million unique TCR beta sequences from 150 million to 200 million T cells. To predict cytomegalovirus infection status, the study brought together high-throughput TCR immunosequencing, statistical association of individual TCRs with disease status, and machine learning. Using immunosequencing, the study profiled T cell repertoires from about 620 subjects and related those repertoires to cytomegalovirus serostatus. Across roughly 420 genotyped donors of the cohort, an average of about 240,000 unique TCR beta nucleotide sequences per donor were sequenced, and 15% to 20% of those sequences were non-productive. The number of donors typed differed by locus, with about 629-630 for A, B, C, DRB1 and DQB1, roughly 520 for DQA1, approximately 580 for DPA1, and 450 to 480 for DPB1. HLA typing covered class I and class II loci at four-digit resolution. Roughly 300 gigabases of sequencing data and around 87 million unique TCR sequences were included in an early release covering roughly 600 HLA-typed donors. In the later analysis, no new phenotypic data were used to find candidate immune exposures; instead, reliance was placed on TCR beta sequences and their occurrence across donors. Besides the first cohort of 550 to 750 subjects, a separate validation cohort made up of some 110 different subjects was used. To decide whether each TCR beta V gene segment behaved as functional or pseudogenic, an earlier analysis of nearly 600 of the donors relied on high-throughput TCR beta sequencing. In a later genetic analysis, genome-wide SNP genotypes for about 65% of the 666 donors were used, and that subset was treated as a discovery cohort. All discovery cohort repertoires had been generated using a single sequencing platform. Of the roughly 400 genotyped donors, approximately 83% fell in the genetic ancestry cluster associated with self-reported Caucasian donors. Donor age, sex, ethnicity and CMV serostatus were compiled together with the repertoire data. The aim of the study was to test whether cataloging public T cell receptors could identify signatures of past pathogen exposure. To study patterns of TCR occurrence, a later analysis re-analyzed previously published TCR beta repertoires from around 700 donors and added high-resolution HLA genotyping. Four to six DR-DQ haplotypes were handled as single units for association and clustering, since linkage in the cohort was strong. General findings and caveats noted by the study authors: In the study, around 160 TCR beta chains were listed as associated with cytomegalovirus. The authors suggested that the approach could potentially be extended to other disease states and immunological phenotypes. For the cohort, immune exposure information was limited to CMV serostatus. A later analysis found that HLA-associated TCR beta chains were more clonally expanded and had lower generation probabilities than equally common non-associated chains. Because counts were too low, seventeen rarely observed V segments, including chromosome 9 orphons, were left out of the earlier analysis of 587 of the donors. In a later analysis, several top co-occurrence clusters were reported to appear linked to parvovirus B19, influenza, CMV and Epstein-Barr virus. Because some donors lacked HLA typing at each locus, the association tests relied only on the typed subset. In an earlier analysis of 587 of the donors, most TCR beta V segments appeared in productive rearrangements about 87% or about 30% of the time, broadly matching IMGT annotations. Because the 87-base-pair reads could not distinguish some IMGT-functional V segments, including TRBV6-2 and TRBV6-3, those segments were excluded. This cohort had only TCR beta chains sequenced, and the lack of alpha or paired-chain data limited which features could be detected. In both the original and validation cohorts, the classifier was reported to diagnose cytomegalovirus status with high specificity and sensitivity. The presence/absence analyses assumed that sequencing depth was roughly uniform across donors, and that assumption may not be true. In a later analysis, most CMV-associated TCR beta chains were found to appear HLA-restricted, with HLA associations seemingly driven largely by CMV exposure. In a later genetic analysis, fewer N-insertions in productive TCRs were reported among donors in an Asian-associated ancestry cluster than the approximately 710-donor mean. A later analysis found that TCR association rates varied across HLA loci, with DRB1 alleles showing the most associated TCRs and HLA-C alleles the fewest. A cluster of highly shared sequence variants was judged likely to represent a technical artifact of the sequencing pipeline. Correlated functional status among segregating V segments might be attributable to linkage disequilibrium, but an unknown experimental factor could not be ruled out. At a false discovery rate of 0.05, a later analysis linked around 17,000 TCR beta sequences to specific HLA alleles. Most TCR sequences were observed very rarely across donors, whereas some public TCRs were present in many individuals. In a later genetic analysis, a missense DCLRE1C variant was associated with V-gene and J-gene trimming of TCR beta chains, and the association was replicated in an independent cohort. In vitro tests confirmed that a few of the cytomegalovirus-associated TCR beta chains recognize cytomegalovirus antigens. When HLA alleles, especially DR and DQ, strongly co-occurred, attributing TCR associations to individual alleles was difficult. A further reported finding was that TCR beta sequences accurately predicted the HLA-A and HLA-B alleles for most subjects in the first cohort.

As encoded in the germline V gene (reference sequence), CDR1 is SGHAT while CDR2 is FQDESV. Trimming takes 3 bases from V and 1 base from J, and the germline ends sit 15 bases apart. From its cysteine to its phenylalanine, the CDR3 spans 16 amino acids. Only the CDR3 DNA stays, 48 bases, in frame from base 1. The cohort consisted of 600 to 700 healthy bone marrow donors. Cohort members were all nominally healthy when sampled, although unrecorded immune exposures were likely present. The donor tested CMV seropositive, placing the donor among the 250 to 300 seropositive members of the cohort. Each donor provided a peripheral blood sample, and peripheral blood mononuclear cells were used for TCR beta sequencing. Genomic DNA was extracted from the blood cell samples with the Qiagen DNeasy Blood Extraction Kit. Library construction relied on the immunoSEQ multiplex PCR assay. For the multiplex PCR, a mixture combining 60 forward primers for TCR Vbeta segments and 13 reverse primers for TCR Jbeta segments was used. A multiplex PCR assay on genomic DNA amplified the CDR3 region of rearranged TCR beta genes. Amplified TCR beta libraries were sequenced as 87-base-pair reads on the Illumina HiSeq System. The study's own analysis went as follows. Across the 670 or so repertoires, a later analysis counted approximately 83 million unique TCR beta chains, roughly 11 million of which were shared by at least two donors. Raw reads were error-corrected and collapsed into unique sequences with a nearest-neighbor algorithm that merged closely related sequences to remove PCR and sequencing errors. To assign V, D and J gene segments, CDR3 sequences were aligned to IMGT reference sequences. For a sequence to be retained, at least a six-nucleotide match to both a V gene segment and a J gene segment was required. Rearrangements were called productive when the CDR3 lacked stop codons and stayed in frame with V and J; all others were non-productive. Following IMGT convention, CDR3 was defined as the stretch from the second conserved V-encoded cysteine up to the conserved J-encoded phenylalanine. The earlier analysis of about 590 of the donors excluded sequences that lacked an unambiguous match to a single V gene segment. An earlier analysis of a few hundred of the donors classified V segments as functional when productive rearrangements were above 56.7% and as segregating when the standard deviation between donors was above 5%. To diagnose cytomegalovirus status from the catalog of TCR beta chain sequences, a statistical classification framework was built. In a later analysis, V and J genes were assigned by comparing TCR nucleotide sequences against IMGT/GENE-DB human TR gene sequences. The TCRdist pipeline was used in a later analysis to assign CDR3 sequences and most-parsimonious VDJ recombination scenarios. In a later analysis, every TCR beta chain was defined by the combination of its CDR3 amino acid sequence and its V-gene family, and reads without a unique V-gene family were dropped. To address suspected cross-contamination and a sequencing artifact, a later analysis removed a few hundred highly shared, low-generation-probability nucleotide sequences. In a later analysis, a clonal expansion index for each public chain was calculated from normalized within-repertoire ranks of inferred template counts. A later analysis computed generation probabilities with a VDJ recombination model fitted to out-of-frame rearrangements, and checked the results against IGoR. Hypergeometric tests were used in a later analysis to score TCR-TCR, TCR-HLA and TCR-CMV co-occurrence, with a repertoire-size bias correction applied to the TCR pairs. A later analysis estimated false discovery rates by permuting HLA or CMV assignments 20 times. A later analysis grouped co-occurring TCRs with DBSCAN, adding TCRdist sequence similarity when clustering within HLA-allele-positive subsets. Repertoires with fewer than 30,000 or more than 120,000 public chains, plus five repertoires with anomalous nucleotide sharing, were excluded from co-occurrence clustering. TCRdb stores this immuneACCESS table with in-frame sequences only. Part of the clones is absent; in the studies checked, under half of the shortfall reflects unresolved V genes, and no reason is known for the rest. The D gene and trimming were derived from the DNA, and the V and J assignments and clone size from that table. Recorded for this sample are about 120,000 clones; roughly 76% of them occurred a single time. The ten largest clones represent more than 10% of the sample.

Comment on this clone: Its antigen specificity is not known. It has no much larger one-base neighbor in the sample; base qualities were not kept.

The receptor's source is a woman aged 40 to 50 in good health and CMV-seropositive. The sample was PBMCs. The rearrangement joined TRBV11-1 to TRBJ1-1; the D gene is unclear. The bases are TGTGCCAGCAGCTTTCACGAGGACTTACCGAACACTGAAGCTTTCTTT. This codes for CASSFHEDLPNTEAFF.